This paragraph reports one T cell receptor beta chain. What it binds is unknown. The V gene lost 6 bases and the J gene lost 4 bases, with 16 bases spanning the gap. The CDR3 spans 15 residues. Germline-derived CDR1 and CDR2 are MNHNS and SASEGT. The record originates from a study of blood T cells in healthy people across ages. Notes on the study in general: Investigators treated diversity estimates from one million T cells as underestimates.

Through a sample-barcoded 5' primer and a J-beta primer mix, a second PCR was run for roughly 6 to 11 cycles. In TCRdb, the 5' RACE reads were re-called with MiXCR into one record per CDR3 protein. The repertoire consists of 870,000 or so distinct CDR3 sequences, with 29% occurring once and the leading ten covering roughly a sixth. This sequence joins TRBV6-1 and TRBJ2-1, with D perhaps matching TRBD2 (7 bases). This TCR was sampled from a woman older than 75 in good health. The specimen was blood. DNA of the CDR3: TGTGCCAGCAGGGGGGGGCCTATGGTTTACAATGAGCAGTTCTTC. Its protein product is CASRGGPMVYNEQFF.